The 9 T cell receptor beta chains in this list originate from one sample, sequenced in a study of post-analysis software for immune sequencing data. Points from the study as a whole: Several TRBV segments occurring more often in patients than controls included TRBV5-6, TRBV5-1 and TRBV20-1.

TCR beta libraries were prepared from cDNA with unique molecular identifiers. From the PCR reads, TCRdb called clonotypes with MiXCR, one entry per CDR3 protein. The sample carries about 460,000 distinct CDR3 sequences, under 55% recorded once. Their recognized antigens are unknown. The sample was blood. The receptors originated from a girl aged 5-17 years with multiple sclerosis.

This chain joins TRBV6-4 and TRBJ2-1; D might be TRBD2 (6 bases). The CDR3 runs 15 residues. The germline V and J ends were trimmed by 2 bases and 10 bases, with 18 bases remaining between them. The germline CDR1 and CDR2 sequences are MRHNA and SNTAGT. The CDR3 reads CASSDGVFGEDEQFF. CDR3 coding DNA: TGTGCCAGCAGTGACGGGGTATTTGGGGAGGACGAGCAGTTCTTC.

This clonotype has more than one count but fewer than ten. The J gene is TRBJ1-1, the V gene TRBV20-1; D is perhaps TRBD1 (6 bases). Germline assignment: CDR1 DFQATT and CDR2 SNEGSKA (reference sequence). The CDR3 loop spans 12 amino acids. V lost 4 bases and J 5 bases, leaving 11 bases between the germline ends. CDR3 region: CSAKGGWTEAFF. The CDR3 coding sequence is TGCAGTGCTAAGGGGGGGTGGACTGAAGCTTTCTTT.

V and J are TRBV5-1 and TRBJ2-7; D is undetermined. This CDR3 spans 18 amino acids. Germline values: CDR1 SGHRS, CDR2 YFSETQ. Trimming left V 0 bases short and J 0 bases short, with 19 bases between. The CDR3 nucleotides are TGCGCCAGCAGCTTGGGGGCCCGATGGTTACCCCACTCCTACGAGCAGTACTTC. This encodes CASSLGARWLPHSYEQYF.

The genes are TRBV20-1 and TRBJ2-7; D is uncertain. Germline values: CDR1 DFQATT, CDR2 SNEGSKA (reference sequence). The CDR3 is 12 amino acids. V lost 6 bases to trimming and J lost 3 bases, with 12 bases between them. CDR3 protein: CSASTQNYEQYF. CDR3 nucleotide sequence: TGCAGTGCGTCAACCCAGAACTACGAGCAGTACTTC.

Turning to this clonotype: Since the CDR3 does not end with the conserved phenylalanine or tryptophan, this likely comes from a read error. J is TRBJ1-1 and V is TRBV11-1; unclear D gene. The germline V gene encodes CDR1 SGHAT and CDR2 FQDESV (reference sequence). Trimming took off 2 bases at V and 3 bases at J, with 7 bases between the two ends. This CDR3 contains 13 residues. CDR3 bases: TGTGCCAGCAGCTTACAGGATTACACTGAAGCTTTCGTT. Residues: CASSLQDYTEAFV.

The chain recombines TRBV29-1 with TRBJ2-5, with 16 positions matching TRBD2. V lost 4 bases and J lost 5; bases outside the gene matches: 7. Germline-derived CDR1 and CDR2 are SQVTM and ANQGSEA. The CDR3 extends over 16 amino acids. The CDR3 loop is CSVGGGLAGGAETQYF. CDR3 bases: TGCAGCGTTGGCGGGGGACTAGCGGGAGGGGCGGAGACCCAGTACTTC.

The rearrangement uses TRBV10-1 and TRBJ2-5, with 8 bases fitting TRBD1. The closer fit of TRBJ2-7 to the DNA end suggests the J call may be wrong. CDR1 is WNHNN, CDR2 SYGVQD, per germline (reference sequence). The CDR3 is made up of 14 amino acids. Here the CDR3 reads CASSELLQGGEQYF. CDR3 coding DNA: TGCGCCAGCAGTGAATTGCTACAGGGGGGCGAGCAGTACTTC.

The rearrangement links TRBV4-2 to TRBJ2-1; 7 nucleotides line up with TRBD2. The CDR3 length is 16 residues. V lost 3 bases and J lost 3; bases outside the gene matches: 8. Germline CDR1 is LGHNA and CDR2 is YNFKEQ. The CDR3: CASSQETSQNYNEQFF. In DNA, the CDR3 is TGTGCCAGCAGCCAGGAGACTAGCCAGAACTACAATGAGCAGTTCTTC.

The rearrangement joins TRBV4-1 to TRBJ2-5; D gene unclear. The better agreement between TRBJ2-7 and the DNA end casts doubt on the J call. This CDR3 contains 13 residues. Germline loops: CDR1 MGHRA, CDR2 YSYEKL. This CDR3 reads CASSPRRTDEQYF. The CDR3 coding sequence is TGCGCCAGCAGCCCCCGGCGGACGGACGAGCAGTACTTC.